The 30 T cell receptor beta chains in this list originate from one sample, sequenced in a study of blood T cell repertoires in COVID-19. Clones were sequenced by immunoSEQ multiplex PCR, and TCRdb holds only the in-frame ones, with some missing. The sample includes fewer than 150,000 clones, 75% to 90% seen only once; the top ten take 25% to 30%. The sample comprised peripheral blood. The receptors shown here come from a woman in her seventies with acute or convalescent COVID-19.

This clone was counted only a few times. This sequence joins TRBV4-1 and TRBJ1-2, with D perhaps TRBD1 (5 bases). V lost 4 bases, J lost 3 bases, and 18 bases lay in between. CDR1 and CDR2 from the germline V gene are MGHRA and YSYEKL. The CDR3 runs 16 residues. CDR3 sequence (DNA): TGCGCCAGCAGCCCCGCCATTTCGGGGGACCACTATGGCTACACCTTC. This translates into CASSPAISGDHYGYTF.

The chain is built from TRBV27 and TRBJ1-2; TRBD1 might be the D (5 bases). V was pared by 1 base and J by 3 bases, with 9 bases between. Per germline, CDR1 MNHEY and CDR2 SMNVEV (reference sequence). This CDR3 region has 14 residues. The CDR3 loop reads CASSLFPRDYGYTF. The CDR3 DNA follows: TGTGCCAGCAGTTTATTTCCCAGGGACTATGGCTACACCTTC.

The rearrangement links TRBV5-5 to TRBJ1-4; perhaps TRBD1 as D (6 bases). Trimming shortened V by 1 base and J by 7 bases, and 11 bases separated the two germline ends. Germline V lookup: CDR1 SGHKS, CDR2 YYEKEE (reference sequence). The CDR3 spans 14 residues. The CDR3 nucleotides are TGTGCCAGCAGCTTGCAACAGGGCCCTGAAAAACTGTTTTTT. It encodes CASSLQQGPEKLFF.

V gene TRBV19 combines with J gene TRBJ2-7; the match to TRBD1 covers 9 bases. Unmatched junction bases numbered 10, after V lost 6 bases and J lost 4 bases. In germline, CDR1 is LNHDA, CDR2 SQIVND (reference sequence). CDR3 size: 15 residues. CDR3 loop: CASRDTGGPRYEQYF. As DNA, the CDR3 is TGTGCCAGTAGGGACACAGGGGGCCCGCGGTACGAGCAGTACTTC.

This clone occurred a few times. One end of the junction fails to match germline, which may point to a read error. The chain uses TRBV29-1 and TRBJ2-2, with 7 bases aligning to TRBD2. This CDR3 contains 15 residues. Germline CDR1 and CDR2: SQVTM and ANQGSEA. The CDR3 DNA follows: TGCAGCGTAGAAGCGGGACTACTTAACACCGGGGAGCTGTTTTTT. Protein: CSVEAGLLNTGELFF.

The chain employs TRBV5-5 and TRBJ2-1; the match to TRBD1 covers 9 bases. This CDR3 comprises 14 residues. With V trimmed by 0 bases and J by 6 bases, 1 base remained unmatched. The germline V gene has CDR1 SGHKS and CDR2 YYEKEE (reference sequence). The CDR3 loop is CASSLGTGVNEQFF. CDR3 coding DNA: TGTGCCAGCAGCTTGGGGACAGGGGTCAATGAGCAGTTCTTC.

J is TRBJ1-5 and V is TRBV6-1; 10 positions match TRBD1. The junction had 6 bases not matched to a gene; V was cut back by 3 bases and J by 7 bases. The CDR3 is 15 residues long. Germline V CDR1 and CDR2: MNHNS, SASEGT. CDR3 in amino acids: CASSEGQGRRQPQHF. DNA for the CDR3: TGTGCCAGCAGTGAGGGACAGGGGCGGAGGCAGCCCCAGCATTTT.

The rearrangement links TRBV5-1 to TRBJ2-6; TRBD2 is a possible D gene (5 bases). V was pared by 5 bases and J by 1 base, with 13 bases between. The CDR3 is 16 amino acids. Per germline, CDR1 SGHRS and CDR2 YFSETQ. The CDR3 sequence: CASRSAGISGANVLTF. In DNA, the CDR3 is TGCGCCAGCAGATCCGCCGGGATTTCTGGGGCCAACGTCCTGACTTTC.

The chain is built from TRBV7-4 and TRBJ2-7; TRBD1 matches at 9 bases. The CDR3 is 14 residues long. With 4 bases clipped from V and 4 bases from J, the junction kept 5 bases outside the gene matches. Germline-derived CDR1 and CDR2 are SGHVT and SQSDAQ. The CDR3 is CASSSPGQGYEQYF. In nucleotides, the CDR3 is TGTGCCAGCAGCTCCCCGGGACAGGGATACGAGCAGTACTTC.

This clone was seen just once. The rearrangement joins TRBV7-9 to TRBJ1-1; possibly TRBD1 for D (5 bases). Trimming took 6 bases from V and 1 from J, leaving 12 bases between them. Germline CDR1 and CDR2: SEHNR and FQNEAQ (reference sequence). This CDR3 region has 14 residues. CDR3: CASRPVGANTEAFF. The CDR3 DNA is TGTGCCAGCAGACCCGTTGGGGCGAACACTGAAGCTTTCTTT.

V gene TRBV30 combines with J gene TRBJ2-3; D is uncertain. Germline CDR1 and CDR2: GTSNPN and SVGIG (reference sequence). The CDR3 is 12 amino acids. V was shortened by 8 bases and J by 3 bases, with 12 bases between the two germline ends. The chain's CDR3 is CARRSPTDTQYF. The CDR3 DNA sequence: TGTGCCCGTCGGAGCCCGACAGATACGCAGTATTTT.

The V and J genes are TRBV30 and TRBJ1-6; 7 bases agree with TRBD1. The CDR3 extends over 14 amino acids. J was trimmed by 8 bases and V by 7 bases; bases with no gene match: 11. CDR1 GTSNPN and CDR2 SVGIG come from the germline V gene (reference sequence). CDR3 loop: CASNRRGPDSPLHF. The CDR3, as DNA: TGTGCCTCCAACCGGAGGGGGCCGGATTCACCCCTCCACTTT.

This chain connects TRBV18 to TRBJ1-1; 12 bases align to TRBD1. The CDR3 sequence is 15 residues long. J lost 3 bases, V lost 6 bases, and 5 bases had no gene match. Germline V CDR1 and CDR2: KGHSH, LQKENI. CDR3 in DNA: TGTGCCAGCTCGCCGGGGACAGGGGGCGACACTGAAGCTTTCTTT. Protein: CASSPGTGGDTEAFF.

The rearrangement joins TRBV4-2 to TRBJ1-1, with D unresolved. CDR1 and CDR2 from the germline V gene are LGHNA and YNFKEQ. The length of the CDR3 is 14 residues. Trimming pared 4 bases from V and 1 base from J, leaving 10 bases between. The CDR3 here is CASSRELRNTEAFF. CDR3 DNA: TGTGCCAGCAGCCGAGAACTTAGGAACACTGAAGCTTTCTTT.

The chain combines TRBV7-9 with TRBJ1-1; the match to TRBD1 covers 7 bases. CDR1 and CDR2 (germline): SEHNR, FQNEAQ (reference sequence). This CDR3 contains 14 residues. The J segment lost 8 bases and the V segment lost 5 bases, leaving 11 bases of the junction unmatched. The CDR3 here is CASSPGQTVREAFF. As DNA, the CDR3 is TGTGCCAGCAGCCCGGGACAGACGGTGAGGGAAGCTTTCTTT.

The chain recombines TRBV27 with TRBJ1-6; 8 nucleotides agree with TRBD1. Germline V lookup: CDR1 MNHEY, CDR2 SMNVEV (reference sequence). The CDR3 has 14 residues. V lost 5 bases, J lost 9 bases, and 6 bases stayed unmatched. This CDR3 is CASSPTGAASPLHF. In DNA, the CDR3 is TGTGCCAGCAGTCCGACAGGGGCCGCTTCACCCCTCCACTTT.

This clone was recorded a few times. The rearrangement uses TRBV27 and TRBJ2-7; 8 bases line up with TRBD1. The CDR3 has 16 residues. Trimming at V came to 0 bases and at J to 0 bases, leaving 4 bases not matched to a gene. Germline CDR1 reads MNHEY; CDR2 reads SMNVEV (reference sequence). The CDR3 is CASSLSGGQGSYEQYF. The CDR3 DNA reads TGTGCCAGCAGTTTATCCGGCGGACAGGGCTCCTACGAGCAGTACTTC.

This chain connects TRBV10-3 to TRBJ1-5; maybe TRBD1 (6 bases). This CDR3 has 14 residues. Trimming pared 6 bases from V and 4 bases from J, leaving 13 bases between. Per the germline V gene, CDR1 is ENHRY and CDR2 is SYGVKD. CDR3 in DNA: TGTGCCATCAGGGATCCAGGGGAAAATCAGCCCCAGCATTTT. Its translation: CAIRDPGENQPQHF.

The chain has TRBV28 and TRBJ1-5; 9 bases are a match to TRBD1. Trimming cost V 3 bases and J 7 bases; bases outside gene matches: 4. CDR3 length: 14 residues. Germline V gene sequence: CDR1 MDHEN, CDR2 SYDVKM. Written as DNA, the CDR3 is TGTGCCAGCAGTTTCCGACAGGGGGGGCAGCCCCAGCATTTT. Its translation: CASSFRQGGQPQHF.

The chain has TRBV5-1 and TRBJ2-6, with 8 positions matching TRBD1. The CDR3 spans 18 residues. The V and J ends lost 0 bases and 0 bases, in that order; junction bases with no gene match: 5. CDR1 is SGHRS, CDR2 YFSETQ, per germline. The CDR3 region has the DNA TGCGCCAGCAGCTTGGCAGGGGGCGGAAGCTCTGGGGCCAACGTCCTGACTTTC. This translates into CASSLAGGGSSGANVLTF.

The CDR3 is CASSLLGQGTYEQYF. In DNA, the CDR3 is TGTGCCAGCAGCCTCCTGGGACAGGGGACCTACGAGCAGTACTTC. The chain combines TRBV7-9 with TRBJ2-7, with 10 nucleotides matching TRBD1. CDR1 is SEHNR and CDR2 is FQNEAQ in the germline V gene (reference sequence). The CDR3 extends over 15 amino acids. Germline trimming cut 5 bases from V and 2 bases from J; bases unmatched to any gene: 6. The whole variable domain, remainder taken from reference TRBV7-9 and TRBJ2-7, is DTGVSQNPRHKITKRGQNVTFRCDPISEHNRLYWYRQTLGQGPEFLTYFQNEAQLEKSRLLSDRFSAERPKGSFSTLEIQRTEQGDSAMYLCASSLLGQGTYEQYFGPGTRLTVT.

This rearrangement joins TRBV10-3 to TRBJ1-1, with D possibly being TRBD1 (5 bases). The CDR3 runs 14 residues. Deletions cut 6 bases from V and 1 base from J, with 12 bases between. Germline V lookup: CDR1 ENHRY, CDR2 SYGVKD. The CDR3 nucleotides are TGTGCCATCAGCAGGGCCCCCTCGAACACTGAAGCTTTCTTT. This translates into CAISRAPSNTEAFF.

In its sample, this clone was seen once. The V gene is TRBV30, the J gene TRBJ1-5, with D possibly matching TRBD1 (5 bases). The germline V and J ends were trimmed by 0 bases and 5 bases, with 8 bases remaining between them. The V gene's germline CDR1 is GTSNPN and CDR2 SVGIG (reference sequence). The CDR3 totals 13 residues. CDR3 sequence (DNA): TGTGCCTGGAGTGTCAGGGTAGATCAGCCCCAGCATTTT. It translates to CAWSVRVDQPQHF.

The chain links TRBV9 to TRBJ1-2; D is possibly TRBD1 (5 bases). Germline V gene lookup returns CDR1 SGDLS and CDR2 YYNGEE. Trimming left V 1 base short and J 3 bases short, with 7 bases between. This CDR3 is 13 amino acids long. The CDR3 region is CASSVQGHYGYTF. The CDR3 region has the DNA TGTGCCAGCAGCGTACAGGGCCACTATGGCTACACCTTC. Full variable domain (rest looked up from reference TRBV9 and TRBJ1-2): DSGVTQTPKHLITATGQRVTLRCSPRSGDLSVYWYQQSLDQGLQFLIQYYNGEERAKGNILERFSAQQFPDLHSELNLSSLELGDSALYFCASSVQGHYGYTFGSGTRLTVV.

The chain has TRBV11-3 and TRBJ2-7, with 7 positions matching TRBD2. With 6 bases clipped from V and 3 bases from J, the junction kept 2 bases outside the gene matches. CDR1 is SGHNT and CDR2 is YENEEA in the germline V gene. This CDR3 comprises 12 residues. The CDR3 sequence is CASRRGNYEQYF. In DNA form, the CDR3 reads TGTGCCAGCAGGCGGGGGAACTACGAGCAGTACTTC.

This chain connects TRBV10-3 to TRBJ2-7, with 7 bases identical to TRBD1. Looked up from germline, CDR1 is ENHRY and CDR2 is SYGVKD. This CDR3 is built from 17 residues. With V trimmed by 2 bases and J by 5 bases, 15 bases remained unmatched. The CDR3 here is CAISEPGQTLLLNEQYF. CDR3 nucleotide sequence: TGTGCCATCAGTGAGCCGGGACAGACCCTCCTTCTAAACGAGCAGTACTTC.

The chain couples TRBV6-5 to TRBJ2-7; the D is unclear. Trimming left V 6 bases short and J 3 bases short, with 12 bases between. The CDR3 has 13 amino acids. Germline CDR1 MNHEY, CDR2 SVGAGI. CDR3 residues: CASRTAAGYEQYF. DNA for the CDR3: TGTGCCAGCAGAACGGCCGCAGGCTACGAGCAGTACTTC.

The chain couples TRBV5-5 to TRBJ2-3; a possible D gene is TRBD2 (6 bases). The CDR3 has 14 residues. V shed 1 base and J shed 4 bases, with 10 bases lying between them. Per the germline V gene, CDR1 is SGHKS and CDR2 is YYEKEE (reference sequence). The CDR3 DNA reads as TGTGCCAGCAGCTTGTTACTAGCCCCAGATACGCAGTATTTT. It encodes CASSLLLAPDTQYF.

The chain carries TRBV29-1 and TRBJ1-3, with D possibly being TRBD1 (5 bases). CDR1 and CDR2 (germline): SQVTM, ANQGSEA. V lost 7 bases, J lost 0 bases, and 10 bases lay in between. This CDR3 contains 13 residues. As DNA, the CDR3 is TGCAGCGGGAGACAGCTCTCTGGAAACACCATATATTTT. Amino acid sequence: CSGRQLSGNTIYF.

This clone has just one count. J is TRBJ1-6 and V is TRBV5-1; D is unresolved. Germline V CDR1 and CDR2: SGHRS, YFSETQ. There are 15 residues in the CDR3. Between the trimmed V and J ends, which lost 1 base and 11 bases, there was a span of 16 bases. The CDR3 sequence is CASSLSAQVRAPLHF. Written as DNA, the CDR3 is TGCGCCAGCAGCTTGAGTGCCCAGGTGAGGGCACCCCTCCACTTT.